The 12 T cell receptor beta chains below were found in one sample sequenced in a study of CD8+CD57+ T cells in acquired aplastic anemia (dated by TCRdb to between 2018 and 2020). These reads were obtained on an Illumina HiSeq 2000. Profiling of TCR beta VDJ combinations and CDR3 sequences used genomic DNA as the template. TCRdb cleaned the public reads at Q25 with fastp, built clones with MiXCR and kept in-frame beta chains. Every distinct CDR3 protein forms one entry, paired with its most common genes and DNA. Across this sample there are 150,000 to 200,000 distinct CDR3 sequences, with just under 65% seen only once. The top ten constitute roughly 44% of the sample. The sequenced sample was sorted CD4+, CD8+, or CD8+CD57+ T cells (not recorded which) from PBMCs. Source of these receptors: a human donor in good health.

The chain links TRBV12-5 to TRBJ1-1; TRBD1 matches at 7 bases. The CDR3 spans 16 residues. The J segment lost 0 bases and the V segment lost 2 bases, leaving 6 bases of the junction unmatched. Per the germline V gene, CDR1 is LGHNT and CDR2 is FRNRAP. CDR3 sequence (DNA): TGTGCTAGTGGTTTGAGTCCGGGACAGTTGAACACTGAAGCTTTCTTT. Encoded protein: CASGLSPGQLNTEAFF.

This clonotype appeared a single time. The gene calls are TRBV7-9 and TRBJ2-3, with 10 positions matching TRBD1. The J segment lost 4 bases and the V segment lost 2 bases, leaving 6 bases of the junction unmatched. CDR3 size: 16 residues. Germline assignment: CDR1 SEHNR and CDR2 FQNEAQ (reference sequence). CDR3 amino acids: CASSLSGTGVADTQYF. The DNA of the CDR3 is TGTGCCAGCAGCTTATCCGGGACAGGGGTGGCAGATACGCAGTATTTT.

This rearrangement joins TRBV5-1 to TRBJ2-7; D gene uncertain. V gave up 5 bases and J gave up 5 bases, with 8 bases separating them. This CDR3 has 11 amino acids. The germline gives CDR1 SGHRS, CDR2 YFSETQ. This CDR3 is CASRGGDEQYF. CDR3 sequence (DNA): TGCGCCAGCAGGGGTGGTGACGAGCAGTACTTC. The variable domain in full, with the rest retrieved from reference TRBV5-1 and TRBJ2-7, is KAGVTQTPRYLIKTRGQQVTLSCSPISGHRSVSWYQQTPGQGLQFLFEYFSETQRNKGNFPGRFSGRQFSNSRSEMNVSTLELGDSALYLCASRGGDEQYFGPGTRLTVT.

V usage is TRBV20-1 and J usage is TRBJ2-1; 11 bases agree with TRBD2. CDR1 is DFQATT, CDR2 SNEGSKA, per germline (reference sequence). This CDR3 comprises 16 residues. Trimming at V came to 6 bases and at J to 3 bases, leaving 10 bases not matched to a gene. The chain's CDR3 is CSAHKTSGGNYNEQFF. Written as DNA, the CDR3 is TGCAGTGCACACAAAACTAGCGGGGGAAACTACAATGAGCAGTTCTTC.

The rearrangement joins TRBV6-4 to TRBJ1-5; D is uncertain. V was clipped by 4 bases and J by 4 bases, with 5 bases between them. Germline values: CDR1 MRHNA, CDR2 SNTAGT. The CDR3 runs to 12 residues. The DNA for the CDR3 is TGTGCCAGCAGTGGGCCGAATCAGCCCCAGCATTTT. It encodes CASSGPNQPQHF.

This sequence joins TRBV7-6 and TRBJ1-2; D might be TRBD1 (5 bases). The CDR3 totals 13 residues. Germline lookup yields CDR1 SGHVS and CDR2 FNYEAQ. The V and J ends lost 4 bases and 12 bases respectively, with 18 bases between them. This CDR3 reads CASSSSRDVGNTF. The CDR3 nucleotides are TGTGCCAGCAGCTCCTCCCGGGACGTCGGAAACACCTTC.

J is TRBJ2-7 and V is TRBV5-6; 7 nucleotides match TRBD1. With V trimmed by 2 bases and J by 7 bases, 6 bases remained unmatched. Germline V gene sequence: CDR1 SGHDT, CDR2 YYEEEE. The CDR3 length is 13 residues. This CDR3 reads CASSFDRVVEQYF. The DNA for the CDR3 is TGTGCCAGCAGCTTCGACAGGGTAGTTGAGCAGTACTTC.

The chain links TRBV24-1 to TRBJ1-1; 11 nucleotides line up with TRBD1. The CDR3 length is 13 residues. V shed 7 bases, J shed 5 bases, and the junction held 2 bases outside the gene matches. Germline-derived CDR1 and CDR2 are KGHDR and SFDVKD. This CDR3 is CATRDRGLTEAFF. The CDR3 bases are TGTGCCACCAGGGACAGGGGGCTAACTGAAGCTTTCTTT.

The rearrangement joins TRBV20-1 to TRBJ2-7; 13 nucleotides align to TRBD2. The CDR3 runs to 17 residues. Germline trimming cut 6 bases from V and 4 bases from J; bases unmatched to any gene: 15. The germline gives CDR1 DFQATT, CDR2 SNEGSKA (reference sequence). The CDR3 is CSALLAGGHTAGYEQYF. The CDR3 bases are TGCAGTGCGCTACTAGCGGGAGGGCATACTGCTGGATACGAGCAGTACTTC.

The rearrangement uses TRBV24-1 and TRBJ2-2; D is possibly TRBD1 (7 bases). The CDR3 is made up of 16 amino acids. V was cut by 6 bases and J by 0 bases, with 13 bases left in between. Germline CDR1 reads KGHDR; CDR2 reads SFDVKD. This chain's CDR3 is CATSKGGQPNTGELFF. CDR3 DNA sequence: TGTGCCACCAGTAAGGGGGGACAGCCGAACACCGGGGAGCTGTTTTTT.

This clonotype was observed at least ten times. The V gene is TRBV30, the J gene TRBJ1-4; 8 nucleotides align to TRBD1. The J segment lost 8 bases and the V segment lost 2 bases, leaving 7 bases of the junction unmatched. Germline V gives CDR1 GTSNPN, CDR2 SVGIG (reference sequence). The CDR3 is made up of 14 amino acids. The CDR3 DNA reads TGTGCCTGGAGTTCTGGGACAGGCGCCGAAAAACTGTTTTTT. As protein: CAWSSGTGAEKLFF.

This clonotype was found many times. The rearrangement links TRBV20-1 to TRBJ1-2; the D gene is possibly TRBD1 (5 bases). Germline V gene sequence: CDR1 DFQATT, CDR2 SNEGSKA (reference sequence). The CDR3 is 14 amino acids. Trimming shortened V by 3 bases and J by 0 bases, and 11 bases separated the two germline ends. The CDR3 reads CSARGRETNYGYTF. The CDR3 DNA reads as TGCAGTGCTAGGGGGCGGGAGACTAACTATGGCTACACCTTC.